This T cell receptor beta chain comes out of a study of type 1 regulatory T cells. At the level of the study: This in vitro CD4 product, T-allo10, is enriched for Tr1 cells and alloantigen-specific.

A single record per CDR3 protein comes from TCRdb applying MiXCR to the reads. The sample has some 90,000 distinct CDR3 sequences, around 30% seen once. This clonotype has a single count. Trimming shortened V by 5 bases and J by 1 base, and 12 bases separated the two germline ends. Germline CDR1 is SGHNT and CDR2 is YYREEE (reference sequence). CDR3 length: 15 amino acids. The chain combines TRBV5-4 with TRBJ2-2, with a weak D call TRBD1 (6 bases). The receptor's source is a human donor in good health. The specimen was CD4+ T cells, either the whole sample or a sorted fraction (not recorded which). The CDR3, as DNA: TGTGCCAGCAGTTCCGGGACACAGAACACCGGGGAGCTGTTTTTT. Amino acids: CASSSGTQNTGELFF.